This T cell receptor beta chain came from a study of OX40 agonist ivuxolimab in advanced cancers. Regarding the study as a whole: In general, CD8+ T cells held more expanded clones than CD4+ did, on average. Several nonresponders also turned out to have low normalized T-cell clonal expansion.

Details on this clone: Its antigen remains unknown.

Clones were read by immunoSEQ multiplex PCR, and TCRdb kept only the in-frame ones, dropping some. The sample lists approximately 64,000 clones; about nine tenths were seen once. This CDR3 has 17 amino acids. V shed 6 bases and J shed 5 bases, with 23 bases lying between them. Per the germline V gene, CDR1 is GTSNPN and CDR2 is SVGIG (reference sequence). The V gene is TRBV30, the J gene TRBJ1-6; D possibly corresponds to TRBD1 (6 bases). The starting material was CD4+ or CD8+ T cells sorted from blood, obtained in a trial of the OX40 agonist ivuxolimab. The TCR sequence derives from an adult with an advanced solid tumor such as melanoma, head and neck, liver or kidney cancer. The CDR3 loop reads CACAGTRRGEHNSPLHF. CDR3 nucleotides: TGTGCCTGCGCGGGAACAAGGAGGGGGGAACATAATTCACCCCTCCACTTT. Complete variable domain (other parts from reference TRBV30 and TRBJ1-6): SQTIHQWPATLVQPVGSPLSLECTVEGTSNPNLYWYRQAAGRGLQLLFYSVGIGQISSEVPQNLSASRPQDRQFILSSKKLLLSDSGFYLCACAGTRRGEHNSPLHFGNGTRLTVT.